These T cell receptor beta chains were read from a single sample in a study of T cell responses to AZD1222 COVID-19 vaccine. Data came from immunoSEQ multiplex PCR; TCRdb stores just in-frame clones and leaves some out. The repertoire holds roughly 160,000 clones, with roughly 89% as singletons. The specimen was peripheral blood, collected 28 days after the second AZD1222 dose. Source of these receptors: an adult who received the AZD1222 COVID-19 vaccine. Each CDR3 is given with its conserved first and last residue. D genes are given only for firm matches. Size is stated for part of the rows, as once, few or many counts, or as a class when the clone is expanded.

clone_size j_call v_call d_call cdr3_aa cdr3_nt
few TRBJ1-5 TRBV7-9 - CASSLGTAYNQPQHF TGTGCCAGCAGCTTAGGGACAGCCTACAATCAGCCCCAGCATTTT
- TRBJ1-5 TRBV10-3 - CAIGLGDQPQHF TGTGCCATCGGGTTGGGGGATCAGCCCCAGCATTTT
- TRBJ2-1 TRBV6-6 - CASRRRDMPYNEQFF TGTGCCAGCAGACGCCGGGACATGCCATACAATGAGCAGTTCTTC
- TRBJ2-7 TRBV4-1 TRBD2 CASSLSGGPSYEQYF TGCGCCAGCAGCCTCAGCGGGGGACCCTCCTACGAGCAGTACTTC
- TRBJ2-5 TRBV10-3 - CAISDFSQETQYF TGTGCCATCAGTGACTTCTCCCAAGAGACCCAGTACTTC
- TRBJ2-1 TRBV4-1 - CASSQLEGGIYNEQFF TGCGCCAGCAGCCAGCTGGAGGGGGGTATCTACAATGAGCAGTTCTTC
- TRBJ1-6 TRBV11-2 - CASSSRGGGGYNSPLHF TGTGCCAGCAGCTCCCGCGGAGGAGGGGGCTATAATTCACCCCTCCACTTT
- TRBJ1-5 TRBV5-1 - CASSLGSNQPQHF TGCGCCAGCAGCTTGGGTAGCAATCAGCCCCAGCATTTT
- TRBJ2-7 TRBV6-1 TRBD2 CASSEGLAGGHEQYF TGTGCCAGCAGTGAAGGGTTAGCGGGGGGCCACGAGCAGTACTTC
- TRBJ1-2 TRBV6-2/TRBV6-3 TRBD1 CASSLRGDPYGYTF TGTGCCAGCAGCCTCAGGGGGGACCCCTATGGCTACACCTTC
- TRBJ1-2 TRBV27 - CASSLGVNYGYTF TGTGCCAGCAGTTTAGGGGTTAACTATGGCTACACCTTC
- TRBJ1-2 TRBV5-6 TRBD1 CASSLPSGTGNGYTF TGTGCCAGCAGCTTACCTTCCGGGACAGGGAATGGCTACACCTTC
- TRBJ2-1 TRBV11-3 - CASSTSGTTSSYNEQFF TGTGCCAGCAGCACCTCCGGGACAACGAGCTCCTACAATGAGCAGTTCTTC
- TRBJ2-2 TRBV4-1 - CASSPDGPFGGELFF TGCGCCAGCAGCCCGGATGGACCGTTCGGCGGGGAGCTGTTTTTT
- TRBJ2-5 TRBV6-5 - CASSPWRVETQYF TGTGCCAGCAGTCCCTGGCGGGTGGAGACCCAGTACTTC
- TRBJ2-3 TRBV6-2/TRBV6-3 TRBD2 CASSLGLAGVDTQYF TGTGCCAGCAGCCTGGGACTAGCGGGAGTAGATACGCAGTATTTT
- TRBJ2-7 TRBV7-9 - CASSTDIPSYEQYF TGTGCCAGCAGCACCGACATCCCCTCCTACGAGCAGTACTTC
- TRBJ1-4 TRBV6-2/TRBV6-3 TRBD1 CASSYSAGTGLGF TGTGCCAGCAGTTACTCGGCCGGGACAGGGTTGGGTTTT
- TRBJ1-5 TRBV10-3 TRBD1 CAISGTDRGPQHF TGTGCCATCAGTGGGACGGACAGGGGGCCCCAGCATTTT
- TRBJ1-2 TRBV14 - CASSPRGYGYTF TGTGCCAGCAGCCCCAGGGGTTATGGCTACACCTTC
- TRBJ2-3 TRBV6-2/TRBV6-3 - CASSYWTTGRTDTQYF TGTGCCAGCAGTTACTGGACAACAGGGCGGACAGATACGCAGTATTTT
- TRBJ1-2 TRBV28 TRBD1 CASSNRGSSNYGYTF TGTGCCAGCAGTAACAGGGGAAGTTCTAACTATGGCTACACCTTC